The T cell receptor (beta chain) described here comes from a study of blood T cell repertoires in COVID-19 (dated by TCRdb to the early 2020s). As for the study more broadly: Samples covering the acute and convalescent phases of COVID-19 were provided by collaborators in the United States, Italy and Spain. Deeply sampled blood TCRbeta repertoires from subjects exposed to, actively infected with, or recovered from COVID-19 were included in the dataset. Nearly every sample came with metadata listing a de-identified subject ID, COVID-19 status, age in years and sex. The repertoires were released in a freely available public database meant as a resource for research on the immune response to SARS-CoV-2. Where HLA class I and class II types were available, the types were taken from metadata supplied by the sample provider, not from assay-based typing. The material from the prospective study consisted of cDNA or gDNA derived from T cells, B-cell-depleted T cells, or PBMCs. The samples were drawn from two sources: the first 160 participants of the ongoing ImmuneRACE study, and approximately 1,300 subjects contributed by 6 global collaborators. Beyond this particular receptor, the publication reports: The amount of clinical and demographic metadata varied by source and participant and was provided uncurated.

This clone is a singleton in its sample. No antigen is known for it. Base qualities are not at hand, and no much larger clone is one base apart. The immunoSEQ Assay, a bias-controlled multiplex PCR, was used to amplify TCRbeta CDR3 regions from genomic DNA. Concerning the study's data processing: Nucleated cell counts per sample were estimated from amplification of reference gene primers within the assay. To quantify the absolute abundance of each unique TCRbeta CDR3 rearrangement, sequence reads were collapsed and filtered. For each sample, productive Simpson clonality was calculated by taking the square root of Simpson's diversity index across productive rearrangements. TCRdb carries this immuneACCESS record with in-frame sequences only. Its versions omit some clonotypes, under half of them owing to an unresolved V gene in the studies checked, with the rest unexplained. V and J calls and clone size are as listed in that table; D and trimming were resolved from the DNA. This sample holds tens of thousands of clones; about 90% were observed only once. Less than 55% of the sample is in the top ten clones.

Including cysteine and phenylalanine, the CDR3 has 14 amino acids. Only the CDR3 DNA is retained, 42 bases long and in frame from the first base. The germline V gene provides CDR1 ENHRY and CDR2 SYGVKD. V loses 3 bases of germline sequence and J loses 5 bases, and the interval between the two ends is 13 bases. At one collaborating source in Seattle, patients were enrolled during active infection and were followed longitudinally through the course of disease. Whole blood was collected in K2EDTA tubes by collaborating institutions according to the institutions' own protocols. For TCRbeta analysis, collaborators shipped samples in one of three forms: frozen whole blood, isolated PBMCs, or DNA extracted from either of those sample types.

The sequence links TRBV10-3 to TRBJ1-1; 5 matching bases give a weak D call of TRBD1. This receptor was taken from a woman aged 60-70 years with COVID-19, enrolled during active disease. What was sequenced was peripheral blood. The CDR3 region: CAISDLGGGTEAFF. The DNA sequence is given as TGTGCCATCAGTGATTTGGGGGGAGGAACTGAAGCTTTCTTT.